This T cell receptor (beta chain) was documented in a study of radiation and T cells in renal cell carcinoma. V lost 0 bases, J lost 11 bases, and 10 bases lay in between. Germline values: CDR1 SNHLY, CDR2 FYNNEI. The CDR3 is 12 residues long. Time point reported: blood 4 weeks post-SBRT, at nephrectomy. Stated treatment: 15 Gy SBRT to primary tumor, nephrectomy 4 weeks later. Nephrectomy followed 15 Gy stereotactic body radiation by 4 weeks. Method: immunoSEQ multiplex PCR; TCRdb's copy keeps in-frame clones and lacks some. The profile shows about 78,000 clones, roughly nine tenths of them singletons.

The gene calls are TRBV2 and TRBJ1-1, with D uncertain. The sequencing here drew on blood, taken from a patient whose treatment included radiotherapy and nephrectomy. This clonotype was sampled from a woman aged 70-85 years with renal cell carcinoma. CDR3 amino acids: CASSEAAFWAFF. DNA for the CDR3: TGTGCCAGCAGTGAAGCAGCTTTCTGGGCTTTCTTT.